The clone carrying this T cell receptor (beta chain) was seen at least ten times. Antigen unknown. This sample is drawn from a study of T cell repertoires in cytomegalovirus infection. V dropped 5 bases and J dropped 0; count of bases not matched to a gene: 9. The CDR3 is 19 residues long. Germline CDR1 and CDR2: LGHNT and FRNRAP. Study results and limitations: Cumulative frequency (of public TCR beta family members) identified carriers of CMV plus the relevant HLA.

TCRdb passed the reads through MiXCR, listing each CDR3 protein once. The sample yields more than 140,000 distinct CDR3 sequences, about 6.1% seen once. The chain couples TRBV12-5 to TRBJ2-1, with 14 bases fitting TRBD2. This TCR came from a human donor in good health (CMV status not recorded). Some clones in this sample may be carry-over from other donors' samples. The sequencing sample was made of PBMCs. CDR3 sequence: CASGTRTSGGIGSYNEQFF. The DNA for the CDR3 is TGTGCTAGTGGTACCAGGACTAGCGGGGGGATCGGCTCCTACAATGAGCAGTTCTTC.